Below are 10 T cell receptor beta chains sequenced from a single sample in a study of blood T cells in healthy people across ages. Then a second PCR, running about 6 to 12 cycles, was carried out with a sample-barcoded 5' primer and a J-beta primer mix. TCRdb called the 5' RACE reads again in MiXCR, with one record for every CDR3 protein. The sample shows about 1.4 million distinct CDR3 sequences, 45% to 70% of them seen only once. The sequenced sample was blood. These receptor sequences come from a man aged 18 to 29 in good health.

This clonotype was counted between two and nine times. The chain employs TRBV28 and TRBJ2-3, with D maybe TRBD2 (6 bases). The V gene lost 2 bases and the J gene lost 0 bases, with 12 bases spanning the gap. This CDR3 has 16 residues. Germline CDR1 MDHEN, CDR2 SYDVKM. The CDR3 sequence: CASSLRAGSSTDTQYF. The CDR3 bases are TGTGCCAGCAGTTTAAGGGCGGGGAGCAGCACAGATACGCAGTATTTT. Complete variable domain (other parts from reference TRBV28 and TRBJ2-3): DVKVTQSSRYLVKRTGEKVFLECVQDMDHENMFWYRQDPGLGLRLIYFSYDVKMKEKGDIPEGYSVSREKKERFSLILESASTNQTSMYLCASSLRAGSSTDTQYFGPGTRLTVL.

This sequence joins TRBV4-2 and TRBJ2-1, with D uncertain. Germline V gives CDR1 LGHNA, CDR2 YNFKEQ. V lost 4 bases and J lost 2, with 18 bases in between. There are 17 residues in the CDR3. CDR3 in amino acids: CASSPRPDQAPYNEQFF. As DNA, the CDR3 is TGTGCCAGCAGCCCCCGCCCGGACCAAGCCCCCTACAATGAGCAGTTCTTC.

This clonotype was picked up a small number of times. CDR3 sequence reads: CAISESRTGLAGLEQYF. The DNA for the CDR3 is TGTGCCATCAGTGAGTCCCGGACGGGACTAGCGGGGTTAGAGCAGTACTTC. The genes are TRBV10-3 and TRBJ2-5, with TRBD2 identical over 13 bases. V lost 0 bases to trimming and J lost 11 bases; unmatched junction nucleotides: 12. This CDR3 comprises 17 residues. In germline, CDR1 is ENHRY, CDR2 SYGVKD.

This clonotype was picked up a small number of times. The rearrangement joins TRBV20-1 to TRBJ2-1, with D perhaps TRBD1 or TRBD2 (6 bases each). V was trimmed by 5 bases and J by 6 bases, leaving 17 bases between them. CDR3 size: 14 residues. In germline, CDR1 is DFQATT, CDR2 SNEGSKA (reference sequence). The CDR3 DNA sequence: TGCAGTGCTCAAATGAGGGGGGCTGGCAATGAGCAGTTCTTC. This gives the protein CSAQMRGAGNEQFF.

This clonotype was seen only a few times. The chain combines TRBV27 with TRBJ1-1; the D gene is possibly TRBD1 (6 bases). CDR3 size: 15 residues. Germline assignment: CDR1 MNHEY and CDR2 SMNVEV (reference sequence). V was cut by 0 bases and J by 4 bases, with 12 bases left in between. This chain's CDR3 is CASSLSLVGGTEAFF. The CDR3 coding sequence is TGTGCCAGCAGTTTATCCCTGGTAGGGGGCACTGAAGCTTTCTTT.

The CDR3 DNA is TGTGCCAGCTCCCGGAGGGCCGGTCGGTACAATGAGCAGTTCTTC. This translates into CASSRRAGRYNEQFF. The J gene is TRBJ2-1, the V gene TRBV27; weak D call: TRBD2 (6 bases). The germline V gene encodes CDR1 MNHEY and CDR2 SMNVEV (reference sequence). The V gene lost 8 bases and the J gene lost 4 bases, with 18 bases spanning the gap. CDR3 size: 15 residues.

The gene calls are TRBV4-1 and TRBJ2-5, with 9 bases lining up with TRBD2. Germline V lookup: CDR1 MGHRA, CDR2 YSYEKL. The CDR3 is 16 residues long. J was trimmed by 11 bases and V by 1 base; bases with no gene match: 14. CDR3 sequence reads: CASSQVIMRGGDEQYF. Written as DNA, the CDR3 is TGCGCCAGCAGCCAAGTAATTATGCGGGGGGGCGATGAGCAGTACTTC.

The CDR3 nucleotides are TGTGCCAGCAGTTTTCGGGGTAGCAATACCGGGGAGCTGTTTTTT. Translation: CASSFRGSNTGELFF. The V and J genes are TRBV12-3 or TRBV12-4 and TRBJ2-2, with D perhaps TRBD2 (5 bases). There are 15 residues in the CDR3. The V end lost 3 bases, the J end lost 5 bases, and 13 bases lay between the germline ends.

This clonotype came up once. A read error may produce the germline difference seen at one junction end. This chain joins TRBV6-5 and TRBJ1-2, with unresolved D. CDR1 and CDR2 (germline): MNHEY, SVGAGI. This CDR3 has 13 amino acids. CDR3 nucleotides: TGTGCCAGCAGTTACTCGGCTAACGATGGCTACACCTTC. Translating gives CASSYSANDGYTF.

CDR3 bases: TGTGCCAGCAGTTGGGGGCCAGGAGCCGGGGAGCTGTTTTTT. Translation: CASSWGPGAGELFF. The V call is TRBV7-9, the J call TRBJ2-2, with a weak D call TRBD1 (6 bases). Germline assignment: CDR1 SEHNR and CDR2 FQNEAQ (reference sequence). Deletions cut 6 bases from V and 6 bases from J, with 14 bases between. The CDR3 is made up of 14 amino acids. Filled out from reference TRBV7-9 and TRBJ2-2, the complete variable domain reads DTGVSQNPRHKITKRGQNVTFRCDPISEHNRLYWYRQTLGQGPEFLTYFQNEAQLEKSRLLSDRFSAERPKGSFSTLEIQRTEQGDSAMYLCASSWGPGAGELFFGEGSRLTVL.